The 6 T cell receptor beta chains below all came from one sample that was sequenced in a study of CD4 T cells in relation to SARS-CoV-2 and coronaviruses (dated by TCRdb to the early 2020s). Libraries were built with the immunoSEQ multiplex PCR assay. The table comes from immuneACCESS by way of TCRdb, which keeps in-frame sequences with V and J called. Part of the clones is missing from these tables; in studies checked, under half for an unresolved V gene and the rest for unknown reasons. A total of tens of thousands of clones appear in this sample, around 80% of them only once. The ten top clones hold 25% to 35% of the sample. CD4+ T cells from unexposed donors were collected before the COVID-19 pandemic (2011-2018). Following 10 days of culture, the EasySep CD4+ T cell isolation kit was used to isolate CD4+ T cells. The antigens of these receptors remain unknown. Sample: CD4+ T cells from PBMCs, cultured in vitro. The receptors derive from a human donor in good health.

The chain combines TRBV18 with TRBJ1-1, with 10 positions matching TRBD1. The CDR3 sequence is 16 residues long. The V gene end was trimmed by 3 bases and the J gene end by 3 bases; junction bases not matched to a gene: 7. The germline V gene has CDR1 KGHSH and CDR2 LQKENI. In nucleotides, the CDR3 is TGTGCCAGCTCACCCCGGGACAGGGGTGGGCACACTGAAGCTTTCTTT. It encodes CASSPRDRGGHTEAFF.

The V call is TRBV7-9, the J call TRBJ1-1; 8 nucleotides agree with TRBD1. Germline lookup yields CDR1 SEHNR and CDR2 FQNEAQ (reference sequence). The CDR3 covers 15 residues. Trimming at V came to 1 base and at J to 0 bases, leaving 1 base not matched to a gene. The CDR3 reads CASSLGTGLNTEAFF. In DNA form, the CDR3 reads TGTGCCAGCAGCTTAGGGACAGGGTTGAACACTGAAGCTTTCTTT.

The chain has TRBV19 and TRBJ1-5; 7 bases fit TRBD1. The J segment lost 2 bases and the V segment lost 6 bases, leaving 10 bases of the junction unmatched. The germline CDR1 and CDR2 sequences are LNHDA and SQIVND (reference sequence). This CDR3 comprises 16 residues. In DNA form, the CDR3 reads TGTGCCAGTAGCCTATACCACAGGGGTGGCAATCAGCCCCAGCATTTT. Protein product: CASSLYHRGGNQPQHF.

The chain's CDR3 is CASSITPAGAGNNEQFF. CDR3 sequence (DNA): TGTGCCAGTAGTATAACCCCGGCGGGGGCGGGTAACAATGAGCAGTTCTTC. This chain joins TRBV19 and TRBJ2-1, with D tentatively TRBD2 (7 bases). Germline V lookup: CDR1 LNHDA, CDR2 SQIVND (reference sequence). Trimming took 2 bases from V and 5 from J, leaving 19 bases between them. CDR3 length: 17 residues.

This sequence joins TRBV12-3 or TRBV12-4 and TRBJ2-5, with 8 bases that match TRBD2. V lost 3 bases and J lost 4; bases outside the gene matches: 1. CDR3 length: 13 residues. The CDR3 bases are TGTGCCAGCAGTTTTGCGGGAGGAGAGACCCAGTACTTC. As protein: CASSFAGGETQYF.

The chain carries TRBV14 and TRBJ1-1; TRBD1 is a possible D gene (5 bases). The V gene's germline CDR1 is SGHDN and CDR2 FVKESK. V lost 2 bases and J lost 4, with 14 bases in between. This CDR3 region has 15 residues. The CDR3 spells CASSQNRQLITEAFF. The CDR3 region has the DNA TGTGCCAGCAGCCAAAATCGACAGTTAATCACTGAAGCTTTCTTT.